A single sample is the source of the 9 T cell receptor beta chains below, sequenced in a study of identical twins (TCRdb year 2016). The protocol used for the library was 5' RACE. Data came from an Illumina HiSeq 2000. TCRdb took the public reads, trimmed them with fastp at Q25, ran MiXCR for clone calling and kept in-frame beta chains. Identical CDR3 protein sequences are pooled into one entry, listed with their most common genes and DNA. For this sample the table gives approximately 500,000 distinct CDR3 sequences, of which approximately 16% were detected only once. Together, the top ten hold roughly 0.46% of the sample. The same sample was also studied in work on yellow fever vaccine responses in identical twins.

The sample consisted of CD4+ T cells sorted from blood. The receptors were sampled from a woman between 18 and 29 years old in good health.

This clonotype appeared a few times. The chain uses TRBV11-2 and TRBJ1-2; D perhaps matches TRBD1 (6 bases). Between the trimmed V and J ends, which lost 4 bases and 2 bases, there was a span of 14 bases. Per germline, CDR1 SGHAT and CDR2 FQNNGV. The CDR3 is 15 residues long. The CDR3 nucleotides are TGTGCCAGCAGCTCACTCAGGGGTCAAAACTATGGCTACACCTTC. It is translated as CASSSLRGQNYGYTF.

The V gene is TRBV20-1, the J gene TRBJ2-1; 11 nucleotides agree with TRBD2. V lost 1 base, J lost 8 bases, and 7 bases stayed unmatched. CDR1 is DFQATT and CDR2 is SNEGSKA in the germline V gene (reference sequence). This CDR3 spans 15 amino acids. The CDR3 sequence: CSARVGSGRADEQFF. In DNA form, the CDR3 reads TGCAGTGCTAGAGTAGGTAGCGGGAGGGCCGATGAGCAGTTCTTC.

The J gene is TRBJ2-7, the V gene TRBV12-5; 7 bases are a match to TRBD1. The CDR3 sequence is 10 residues long. V lost 9 bases to trimming and J lost 7 bases; unmatched junction nucleotides: 3. Germline lookup yields CDR1 LGHNT and CDR2 FRNRAP. CDR3 residues: CARDRPEQYV. The CDR3 DNA sequence: TGTGCTAGGGACAGGCCGGAGCAGTACGTC.

J is TRBJ2-1 and V is TRBV11-1; weak D call: TRBD1 (5 bases). The germline gives CDR1 SGHAT, CDR2 FQDESV (reference sequence). The CDR3 covers 19 residues. Between the trimmed V and J ends, which lost 4 bases and 3 bases, there was a span of 25 bases. Here the CDR3 reads CASSSFRDVGKGGYNEQFF. CDR3 bases: TGTGCCAGCAGCTCCTTCAGGGATGTAGGGAAAGGTGGCTACAATGAGCAGTTCTTC. Variable domain in full (rest from reference TRBV11-1 and TRBJ2-1): EAEVAQSPRYKITEKSQAVAFWCDPISGHATLYWYRQILGQGPELLVQFQDESVVDDSQLPKDRFSAERLKGVDSTLKIQPAELGDSAMYLCASSSFRDVGKGGYNEQFFGPGTRLTVL.

The chain is built from TRBV12-3 or TRBV12-4 and TRBJ1-1, with unresolved D. This CDR3 is built from 15 residues. The germline V and J ends were trimmed by 7 bases and 4 bases, with 19 bases remaining between them. The CDR3 spells CASNLRGRVGTEAFF. The CDR3 bases are TGTGCCAGCAACCTTCGCGGGAGGGTGGGCACTGAAGCTTTCTTT.

This clonotype was counted only a few times. The V and J genes are TRBV21-1 and TRBJ2-5. TRBV21-1 is marked as a pseudogene. The CDR3 loop spans 9 amino acids. The CDR3 sequence is CASQETQYF. The CDR3, as DNA: TGTGCATCTCAAGAGACCCAGTACTTC.

The CDR3: CATSLGGRDNEQFF. CDR3 in DNA: TGTGCCACCAGTCTGGGCGGGAGGGATAATGAGCAGTTCTTC. J is TRBJ2-1 and V is TRBV24-1; 9 bases align to TRBD2. The germline gives CDR1 KGHDR, CDR2 SFDVKD. The V segment lost 6 bases and the J segment 7 bases; nucleotides outside the gene matches: 6. CDR3 length: 14 residues.

This chain uses TRBV29-1 with TRBJ1-1; the D gene is possibly TRBD1 (6 bases). The length of the CDR3 is 12 residues. The ends were cut back, 6 bases at V and 3 bases at J, with 11 bases in the middle. From germline, CDR1 is SQVTM and CDR2 ANQGSEA. The CDR3 sequence: CSVSDRYTEAFF. The CDR3 coding sequence is TGCAGCGTCTCGGACAGATACACTGAAGCTTTCTTT.

The chain combines TRBV6-2 or TRBV6-3 with TRBJ1-1, with D tentatively TRBD1 (6 bases). Trimming shortened V by 6 bases and J by 3 bases, and 11 bases separated the two germline ends. Germline CDR1 MNHEY, CDR2 SVGEGT. CDR3 length: 13 residues. For the CDR3, the DNA is TGTGCCAGCAGAGCAGGGGTCCACACTGAAGCTTTCTTT. It translates to CASRAGVHTEAFF.